The present TCR beta chain was sequenced within a study of cytomegalovirus exposure and HLA in healthy donors. Findings and limits, study-wide: Despite most TCR sequences being rare, some public TCRs occurred in many donors.

Per the germline V gene, CDR1 is LNHNV and CDR2 is YYDKDF (reference sequence). Trimming removed 0 bases from V and 0 bases from J, with 15 bases in between. CDR3 length: 17 amino acids. As to this clone: Antigen: not known.

This PCR relied on a set of 60 Vbeta primers and 13 Jbeta primers. Some clones are missing from TCRdb's copy, which holds only in-frame ones; the method was immunoSEQ multiplex PCR. Found here are roughly 190,000 clones; the top ten clones hold 6.5%. Sampled while nominally healthy, donors likely had unrecorded immune exposures. The chain uses TRBV15 and TRBJ2-7; D may be TRBD1 (5 bases). Sequencing was done on a sample of PBMCs. This sequence originates from a man younger than 40 in good health and CMV-seronegative. The CDR3 loop is CATSRDSQGPYSYEQYF. The CDR3 DNA is TGTGCCACCAGCAGAGATTCGCAGGGTCCTTACTCCTACGAGCAGTACTTC.